This T cell receptor (beta chain) was found in a study of T cells in Graves' hyperthyroidism and ophthalmopathy. Study findings and constraints: Researchers found most expanded thyroid clonotypes above 0.001 in blood as well.

This clonotype appeared a few times. The antigen is undetermined. Regions amplified from RNA transcripts were the TCR beta CDR3 regions. Primed by the HTBI set, a first-round RT-PCR was run on the TCR CDR3. TCRdb ran MiXCR on the multiplex PCR reads and lists one entry per CDR3 protein. Among hundreds of thousands of distinct CDR3 sequences listed, approximately 15% were seen once. Lactation, pregnancy, other autoimmune disease or uncontrolled infection led to exclusion of patients. This sample holds PBMCs from less than 11 ml fresh peripheral blood. Germline CDR1 and CDR2: MNHNS and SASEGT. Germline trimming cut 2 bases from V and 1 base from J; bases unmatched to any gene: 5. The CDR3 has 16 residues.

The sequenced sample was blood. The chain has TRBV6-1 and TRBJ1-2; 9 nucleotides line up with TRBD1. The TCR was taken from a woman between 35 and 50 years old with Graves' ophthalmopathy. DNA of the CDR3: TGTGCCAGCAGTGAACCGGGACAGGGAAATAACTATGGCTACACCTTC. Its translation: CASSEPGQGNNYGYTF.